These T cell receptor beta chains were read from a single sample in a study of blood T cell repertoires in COVID-19. The data were produced by immunoSEQ multiplex PCR, yet TCRdb's version contains in-frame clones alone and is incomplete. The sample lists 130,000 to 150,000 clones; around 81% were seen once. Sequenced material: peripheral blood. All receptors derive from a human donor with acute or convalescent COVID-19. The donor label of this sample is uncertain. Both conserved end residues are part of each CDR3. Each record gives: J gene, V gene, clone size, D gene, CDR3 protein, CDR3 DNA. A D gene is named only where the DNA matches it firmly. The size entry is marked missing in some rows and otherwise reads once, few, many or a size class.

J gene: TRBJ1-1; V gene: TRBV6-4; clone size: -; D gene: -; CDR3 protein: CASSDSPNGEAFF; CDR3 DNA: TGTGCCAGCAGTGACTCTCCTAATGGTGAAGCTTTCTTT
J gene: TRBJ1-2; V gene: TRBV27; clone size: -; D gene: -; CDR3 protein: CASSPYRDGYGYTF; CDR3 DNA: TGTGCCAGCAGTCCCTACCGGGATGGCTATGGCTACACCTTC
J gene: TRBJ2-1; V gene: TRBV6-5; clone size: -; D gene: -; CDR3 protein: CASHRGGSYNEQFF; CDR3 DNA: TGTGCCAGCCACAGGGGGGGTTCCTACAATGAGCAGTTCTTC
J gene: TRBJ2-3; V gene: TRBV11-2; clone size: few; D gene: TRBD1; CDR3 protein: CASSLSLGKGASTDTQYF; CDR3 DNA: TGTGCCAGCAGCTTGAGTTTGGGTAAGGGGGCGAGCACAGATACGCAGTATTTT
J gene: TRBJ2-4; V gene: TRBV6-6; clone size: -; D gene: TRBD1; CDR3 protein: CASSQKTGMHIQYF; CDR3 DNA: TGTGCCAGCAGCCAAAAGACAGGGATGCACATTCAGTACTTC
J gene: TRBJ2-1; V gene: TRBV5-1; clone size: -; D gene: TRBD2; CDR3 protein: CASSLPFSGGAFYNEQFF; CDR3 DNA: TGCGCCAGCAGCTTGCCGTTCAGCGGGGGGGCTTTCTACAATGAGCAGTTCTTC
J gene: TRBJ1-2; V gene: TRBV5-8; clone size: -; D gene: -; CDR3 protein: CASSLGQGRGYTF; CDR3 DNA: TGTGCCAGCAGCTTGGGGCAGGGGAGAGGCTACACCTTC
J gene: TRBJ1-1; V gene: TRBV7-8; clone size: -; D gene: -; CDR3 protein: CASRPDGGRTEAFF; CDR3 DNA: TGTGCCAGCAGACCCGACGGGGGGCGGACTGAAGCTTTCTTT
J gene: TRBJ2-2; V gene: TRBV10-3; clone size: -; D gene: -; CDR3 protein: CAISGSGNTGELFF; CDR3 DNA: TGTGCCATCAGTGGTAGCGGGAACACCGGGGAGCTGTTTTTT
J gene: TRBJ2-1; V gene: TRBV14; clone size: few; D gene: TRBD1; CDR3 protein: CASSQAPGQGVSNEQFF; CDR3 DNA: TGTGCCAGCAGCCAAGCACCTGGACAGGGGGTAAGCAATGAGCAGTTCTTC
J gene: TRBJ2-5; V gene: TRBV5-5; clone size: -; D gene: TRBD2; CDR3 protein: CASSPLGLAEETQYF; CDR3 DNA: TGTGCCAGCAGCCCCCTCGGACTAGCCGAAGAGACCCAGTACTTC
J gene: TRBJ1-5; V gene: TRBV2; clone size: once; D gene: TRBD1; CDR3 protein: CASRRGHSNQPQHF; CDR3 DNA: TGTGCCAGCCGGAGGGGGCATAGCAATCAGCCCCAGCATTTT
J gene: TRBJ1-2; V gene: TRBV30; clone size: -; D gene: -; CDR3 protein: CAWSAIGGGAEGYTF; CDR3 DNA: TGTGCCTGGAGTGCAATCGGCGGGGGGGCGGAAGGCTACACCTTC
J gene: TRBJ1-5; V gene: TRBV10-3; clone size: -; D gene: -; CDR3 protein: CAISETGTQPQHF; CDR3 DNA: TGTGCCATCAGTGAGACAGGGACTCAGCCCCAGCATTTT
J gene: TRBJ1-2; V gene: TRBV5-6; clone size: -; D gene: -; CDR3 protein: CASSLGTVSYGYTF; CDR3 DNA: TGTGCCAGCAGCTTGGGTACAGTCTCCTATGGCTACACCTTC
J gene: TRBJ2-1; V gene: TRBV7-8; clone size: -; D gene: TRBD2; CDR3 protein: CASSRAGGAYNEQFF; CDR3 DNA: TGTGCCAGCAGCCGCGCGGGGGGGGCATACAATGAGCAGTTCTTC
J gene: TRBJ2-1; V gene: TRBV25-1; clone size: -; D gene: -; CDR3 protein: CASTGEAPGSYNEQFF; CDR3 DNA: TGTGCCAGCACGGGTGAAGCGCCTGGGTCCTACAATGAGCAGTTCTTC
J gene: TRBJ1-2; V gene: TRBV3-1/TRBV3-2; clone size: -; D gene: -; CDR3 protein: CASSQGAGYTF; CDR3 DNA: TGTGCCAGCAGCCAAGGGGCTGGCTACACCTTC
J gene: TRBJ1-1; V gene: TRBV5-1; clone size: -; D gene: -; CDR3 protein: CASTPSGVRTEAFF; CDR3 DNA: TGCGCCAGCACCCCGTCGGGGGTCCGTACTGAAGCTTTCTTT
J gene: TRBJ1-2; V gene: TRBV11-2; clone size: -; D gene: -; CDR3 protein: CASSSIWRGNYGYTF; CDR3 DNA: TGTGCCAGCAGCTCCATATGGAGGGGAAACTATGGCTACACCTTC
J gene: TRBJ2-1; V gene: TRBV5-5; clone size: -; D gene: -; CDR3 protein: CASSRPDYFNEQFF; CDR3 DNA: TGTGCCAGCAGCAGACCCGACTATTTCAATGAGCAGTTCTTC
J gene: TRBJ1-1; V gene: TRBV10-3; clone size: -; D gene: -; CDR3 protein: CAISQGSTEAFF; CDR3 DNA: TGTGCCATCAGTCAGGGCTCCACTGAAGCTTTCTTT
J gene: TRBJ1-3; V gene: TRBV3-1/TRBV3-2; clone size: few; D gene: -; CDR3 protein: CASSHSAGNTIYF; CDR3 DNA: TGTGCCAGCAGCCATTCGGCTGGAAACACCATATATTTT
J gene: TRBJ1-1; V gene: TRBV20-1; clone size: -; D gene: -; CDR3 protein: CGGTGNTEAFF; CDR3 DNA: TGCGGAGGGACGGGGAACACTGAAGCTTTCTTT
J gene: TRBJ1-1; V gene: TRBV6-5; clone size: -; D gene: -; CDR3 protein: CASSFDRNTEAFF; CDR3 DNA: TGTGCCAGCAGTTTCGACAGGAACACTGAAGCTTTCTTT
J gene: TRBJ2-3; V gene: TRBV9; clone size: once; D gene: -; CDR3 protein: CASSPSGLTDTQYF; CDR3 DNA: TGTGCCAGCAGCCCCTCCGGACTCACAGATACGCAGTATTTT
J gene: TRBJ1-1; V gene: TRBV6-5; clone size: -; D gene: -; CDR3 protein: CASSYSRGFTEAFF; CDR3 DNA: TGTGCCAGCAGTTACTCCAGGGGATTCACTGAAGCTTTCTTT
J gene: TRBJ1-5; V gene: TRBV11-2; clone size: -; D gene: -; CDR3 protein: CASSLESGQPQHF; CDR3 DNA: TGTGCCAGCAGCTTAGAAAGCGGGCAGCCCCAGCATTTT
J gene: TRBJ1-1; V gene: TRBV19; clone size: -; D gene: -; CDR3 protein: CASRDMNTEAFF; CDR3 DNA: TGTGCCAGCAGAGACATGAACACTGAAGCTTTCTTT
J gene: TRBJ1-4; V gene: TRBV27; clone size: few; D gene: -; CDR3 protein: CASSFLEKLFF; CDR3 DNA: TGTGCCAGCAGTTTTCTTGAAAAACTGTTTTTT
J gene: TRBJ1-2; V gene: TRBV7-9; clone size: -; D gene: TRBD1; CDR3 protein: CASSLGETGLRGYTF; CDR3 DNA: TGTGCCAGCAGCTTAGGGGAGACAGGGCTGAGGGGCTACACCTTC
J gene: TRBJ1-2; V gene: TRBV6-5; clone size: -; D gene: TRBD1; CDR3 protein: CASSYSTGNYGYTF; CDR3 DNA: TGTGCCAGCAGTTACTCGACAGGGAACTATGGCTACACCTTC
J gene: TRBJ2-2; V gene: TRBV7-6; clone size: -; D gene: TRBD2; CDR3 protein: CASSFSGGAMNTGELFF; CDR3 DNA: TGTGCCAGCAGCTTTAGCGGGGGGGCCATGAACACCGGGGAGCTGTTTTTT
J gene: TRBJ1-3; V gene: TRBV11-3; clone size: -; D gene: -; CDR3 protein: CAVGDTIYF; CDR3 DNA: TGTGCCGTTGGAGACACCATATATTTT
J gene: TRBJ2-1; V gene: TRBV27; clone size: many; D gene: -; CDR3 protein: CASSLTDTSEQFF; CDR3 DNA: TGTGCCAGCAGTTTAACGGACACATCTGAGCAGTTCTTC
J gene: TRBJ2-7; V gene: TRBV5-1; clone size: -; D gene: TRBD1; CDR3 protein: CASSFSGTGSSHEQYF; CDR3 DNA: TGCGCCAGCAGTTTCTCAGGGACAGGGTCCTCCCACGAGCAGTACTTC
J gene: TRBJ2-1; V gene: TRBV5-1; clone size: once; D gene: -; CDR3 protein: CASRLRLEVYNEQFF; CDR3 DNA: TGCGCCAGCAGGTTACGACTAGAGGTATACAATGAGCAGTTCTTC
J gene: TRBJ2-3; V gene: TRBV6-4; clone size: -; D gene: TRBD2; CDR3 protein: CASSDFFSGERDTQYF; CDR3 DNA: TGTGCCAGCAGTGACTTCTTTAGCGGGGAAAGAGATACGCAGTATTTT